What follows is one T cell receptor beta chain and its context. The antigen is undetermined. This entry belongs to a study of post-analysis software for immune sequencing data. Findings and limits, study-wide: Multiple sclerosis was associated with a significant reduction in normalized Chao1 diversity relative to controls. Strong same-batch co-clustering of samples appeared with F measure clustering.

Tagging with unique molecular identifiers was a feature of the TCR beta cDNA libraries. Each sample of roughly 0.9 to 11 million input T cells yielded around 500,000 cDNA molecules, so each molecule approximated one T cell. MiXCR was run by TCRdb on the PCR reads, yielding one entry per CDR3 protein. The sample records 600,000 to 700,000 distinct CDR3 sequences, over 45% being singletons. This TCR derives from a girl aged 2 to 9 with multiple sclerosis. Material: blood.

The CDR3 DNA is TGCGCCAGCAGCATTGCGACAGGGATGGGCTATGGCTACACCTTC. This encodes CASSIATGMGYGYTF. The V gene is TRBV5-1, the J gene TRBJ1-2, with 7 positions matching TRBD1. This CDR3 has 15 amino acids. CDR1 and CDR2 (germline): SGHRS, YFSETQ. V dropped 4 bases and J dropped 4; count of bases not matched to a gene: 10.